This TCR beta chain was documented in a study of cytomegalovirus exposure and HLA in healthy donors. With respect to this clone: What it recognizes is unknown.

Primers for the PCR totalled 60 Vbeta and 13 Jbeta. Profiled with immunoSEQ multiplex PCR; TCRdb holds only in-frame clones, not every one. In the table there are about 160,000 clones, 65% to 85% of which are singletons. Study outcomes and limitations: There were some V segments, including TRBV6-2 and TRBV6-3, excluded as indistinguishable.

There are 15 residues in the CDR3. Germline values: CDR1 LGHNA, CDR2 YSLEER. V was pared by 1 base and J by 10 bases, with 14 bases between. This chain connects TRBV4-3 to TRBJ1-6; a possible D gene is TRBD1 (6 bases). This clonotype was obtained from a woman between 40 and 55 years old in good health and CMV-seropositive. Sequencing was carried out using PBMCs. DNA of the CDR3: TGCGCCAGCAGCCAAGTTGACAGGTCCAGCTCACCCCTCCACTTT. Its translation: CASSQVDRSSSPLHF.